By its share, the clone carrying this T cell receptor beta chain is medium-sized. Trimming took 5 bases from V and 1 from J, leaving 11 bases between them. There are 14 residues in the CDR3. Per germline, CDR1 SGHNT and CDR2 YENEEA. This specimen belongs to a study of esophageal squamous cell carcinoma under preoperative chemotherapy. Time point meaning: after preoperative PTX-NDP chemotherapy. TCRdb redid the calling of the PCR reads with MiXCR, one entry per CDR3 protein. The data show about 19,000 distinct CDR3 sequences, more than 45% seen once. The receptor was derived from a human donor with esophageal squamous cell carcinoma. The donor label of this sample is uncertain. The material was obtained from a patient given preoperative chemotherapy. The rearrangement joins TRBV11-3 to TRBJ2-5; D ambiguous. CDR3 loop: CASSRRAIQETQYF. In DNA, the CDR3 is TGTGCCAGCAGCCGAAGGGCAATCCAAGAGACCCAGTACTTC. The complete variable domain, with remaining parts taken from reference TRBV11-3 and TRBJ2-5, reads EAGVVQSPRYKIIEKKQPVAFWCNPISGHNTLYWYLQNLGQGPELLIRYENEEAVDDSQLPKDRFSAERLKGVDSTLKIQPAELGDSAVYLCASSRRAIQETQYFGPGTRLLVL.